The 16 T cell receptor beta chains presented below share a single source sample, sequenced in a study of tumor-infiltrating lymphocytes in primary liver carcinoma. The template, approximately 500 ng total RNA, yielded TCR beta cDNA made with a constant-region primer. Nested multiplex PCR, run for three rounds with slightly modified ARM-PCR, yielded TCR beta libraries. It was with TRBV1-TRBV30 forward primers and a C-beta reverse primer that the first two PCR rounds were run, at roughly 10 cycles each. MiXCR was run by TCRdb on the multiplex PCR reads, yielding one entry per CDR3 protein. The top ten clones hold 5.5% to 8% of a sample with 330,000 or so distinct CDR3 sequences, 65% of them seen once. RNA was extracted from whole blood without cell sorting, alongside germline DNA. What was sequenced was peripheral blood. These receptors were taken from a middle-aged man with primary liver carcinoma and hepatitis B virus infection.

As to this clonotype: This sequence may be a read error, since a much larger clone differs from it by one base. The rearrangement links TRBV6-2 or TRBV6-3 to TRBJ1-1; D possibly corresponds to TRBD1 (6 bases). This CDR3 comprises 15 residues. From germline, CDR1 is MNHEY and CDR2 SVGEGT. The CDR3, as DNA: TGTGCCAGCAGTTACTCTGGACAGACGAACGCTGAAGCTTTCTTT. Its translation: CASSYSGQTNAEAFF.

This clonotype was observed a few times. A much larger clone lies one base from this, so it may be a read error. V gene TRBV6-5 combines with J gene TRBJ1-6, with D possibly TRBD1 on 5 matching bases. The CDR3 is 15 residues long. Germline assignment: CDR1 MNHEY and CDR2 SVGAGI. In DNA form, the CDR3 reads TGTGCCAGCGGTAATGGGGCCGCCTATAATTCACCCCTCCGCTTT. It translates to CASGNGAAYNSPLRF.

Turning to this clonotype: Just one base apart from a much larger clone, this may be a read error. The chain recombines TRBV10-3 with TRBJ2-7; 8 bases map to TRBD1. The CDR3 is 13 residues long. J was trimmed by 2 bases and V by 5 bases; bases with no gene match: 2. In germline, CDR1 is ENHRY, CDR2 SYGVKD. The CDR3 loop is CAISSGQAYEQYF. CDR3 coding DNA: TGTGCCATCAGTTCGGGACAGGCCTACGAGCAGTACTTC.

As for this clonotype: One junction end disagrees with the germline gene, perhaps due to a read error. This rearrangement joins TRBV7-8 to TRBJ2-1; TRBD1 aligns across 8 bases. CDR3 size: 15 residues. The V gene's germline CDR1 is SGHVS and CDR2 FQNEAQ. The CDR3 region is CVSSRAQGDYNEQFF. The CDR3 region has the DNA TGTGTCAGCAGCCGTGCACAGGGGGATTACAATGAGCAGTTCTTC.

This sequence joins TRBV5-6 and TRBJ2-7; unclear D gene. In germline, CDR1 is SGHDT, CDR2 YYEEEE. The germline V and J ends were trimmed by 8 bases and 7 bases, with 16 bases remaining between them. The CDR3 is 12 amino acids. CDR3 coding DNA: TGTGCCAGTACCCTAACTACCATTGAGCAGTACTTC. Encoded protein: CASTLTTIEQYF.

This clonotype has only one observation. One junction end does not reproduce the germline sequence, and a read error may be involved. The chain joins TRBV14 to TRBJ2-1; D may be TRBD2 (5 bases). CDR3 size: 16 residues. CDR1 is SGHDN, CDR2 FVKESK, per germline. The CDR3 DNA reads TGTGCCAGTAGCCAAGAAGTAGCGAGTTCCTACAATGAGCAGTTCTTC. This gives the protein CASSQEVASSYNEQFF.

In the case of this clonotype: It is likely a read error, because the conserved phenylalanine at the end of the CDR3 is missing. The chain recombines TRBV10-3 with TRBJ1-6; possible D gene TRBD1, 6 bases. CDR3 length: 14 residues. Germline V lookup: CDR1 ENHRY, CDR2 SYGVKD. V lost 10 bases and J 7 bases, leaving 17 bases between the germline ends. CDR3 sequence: CATRGQAINSPLHS. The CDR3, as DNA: TGTGCCACCCGGGGGCAGGCCATAAATTCACCCCTCCACTCT.

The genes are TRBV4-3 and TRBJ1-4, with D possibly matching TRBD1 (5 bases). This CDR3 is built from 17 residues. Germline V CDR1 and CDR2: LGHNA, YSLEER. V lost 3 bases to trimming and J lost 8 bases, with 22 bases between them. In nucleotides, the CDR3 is TGCGCCAGCAGCCATGAAATTGAAGTGAGGGGTTTAGAAAAACTGTTTTTT. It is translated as CASSHEIEVRGLEKLFF.

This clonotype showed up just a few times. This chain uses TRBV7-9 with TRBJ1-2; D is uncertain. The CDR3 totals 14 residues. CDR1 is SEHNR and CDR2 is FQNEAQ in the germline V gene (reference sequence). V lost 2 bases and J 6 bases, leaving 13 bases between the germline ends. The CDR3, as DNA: TGTGCCAGCAGCTTATTGTCGACTCGGGATGGCTACACCTTC. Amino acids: CASSLLSTRDGYTF.

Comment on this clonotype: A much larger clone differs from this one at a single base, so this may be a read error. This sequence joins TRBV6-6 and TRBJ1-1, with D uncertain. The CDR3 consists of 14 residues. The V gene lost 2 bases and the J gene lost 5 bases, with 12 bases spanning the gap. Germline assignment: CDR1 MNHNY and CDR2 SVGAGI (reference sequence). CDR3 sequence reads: CASSYRLGRTEAFF. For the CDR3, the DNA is TGTGCCAGCAGTTACAGACTTGGGAGGACTGAAGCTTTCTTT.

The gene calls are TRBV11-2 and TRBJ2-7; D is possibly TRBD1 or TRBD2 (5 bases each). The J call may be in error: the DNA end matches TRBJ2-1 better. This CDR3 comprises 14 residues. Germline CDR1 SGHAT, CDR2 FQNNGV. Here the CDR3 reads CASSSGIGTYEQFF. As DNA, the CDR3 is TGTGCCAGCAGCTCCGGGATAGGGACCTACGAGCAGTTCTTC.

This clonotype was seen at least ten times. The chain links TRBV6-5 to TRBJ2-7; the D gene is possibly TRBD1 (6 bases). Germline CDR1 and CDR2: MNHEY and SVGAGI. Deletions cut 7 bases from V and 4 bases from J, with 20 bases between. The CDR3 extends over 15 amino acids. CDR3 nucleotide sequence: TGTGCCAGCAAAATCTCAGGGGAGACTAAATACGAGCAGTACTTC. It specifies CASKISGETKYEQYF.

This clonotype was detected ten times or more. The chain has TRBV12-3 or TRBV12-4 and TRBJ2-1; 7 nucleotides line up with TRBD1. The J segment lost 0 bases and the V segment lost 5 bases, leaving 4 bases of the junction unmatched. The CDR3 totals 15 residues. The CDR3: CASSIQGSSYNEQFF. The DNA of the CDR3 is TGTGCCAGCAGTATACAGGGGAGCTCCTACAATGAGCAGTTCTTC.

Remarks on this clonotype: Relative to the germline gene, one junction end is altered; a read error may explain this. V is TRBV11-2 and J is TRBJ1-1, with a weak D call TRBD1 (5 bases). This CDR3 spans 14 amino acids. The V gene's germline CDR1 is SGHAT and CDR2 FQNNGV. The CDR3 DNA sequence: TGTGCCGGCAGCGTAGGTATCGGGGGACCTGAAGCTTCCTTT. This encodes CAGSVGIGGPEASF.

As DNA, the CDR3 is TGCGCCAGCAGCTTTCAAGGGCCGAGGAATTCACCCCTCCACTTT. Translation: CASSFQGPRNSPLHF. The rearrangement joins TRBV5-1 to TRBJ1-6; D ambiguous. Per the germline V gene, CDR1 is SGHRS and CDR2 is YFSETQ. V lost 2 bases, J lost 7 bases, and 13 bases lay in between. CDR3 length: 15 residues.

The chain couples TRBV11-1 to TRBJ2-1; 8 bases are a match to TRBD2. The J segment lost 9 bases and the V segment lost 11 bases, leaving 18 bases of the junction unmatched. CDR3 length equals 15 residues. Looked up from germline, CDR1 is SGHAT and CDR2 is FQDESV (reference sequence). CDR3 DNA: TGTGCCGGCTCCCGGGGACTAGGTTCCGTCAGTGAGCAGTTCTTC. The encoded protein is CAGSRGLGSVSEQFF.